One sample yielded the 16 T cell receptor beta chains listed below, sequenced in a study of blood T cell repertoires in COVID-19. Method: immunoSEQ multiplex PCR; TCRdb's copy keeps in-frame clones and lacks some. The data contain 200,000 to 300,000 clones, roughly 88% of them singletons. The sequencing sample was made of peripheral blood. The receptors originated from a woman in her thirties with COVID-19, enrolled during active disease.

The rearrangement uses TRBV18 and TRBJ1-2; tentatively, D is TRBD1 (6 bases). The germline gives CDR1 KGHSH, CDR2 LQKENI. This CDR3 contains 15 residues. Deletions cut 6 bases from V and 0 bases from J, with 14 bases between. The CDR3 loop reads CASSPRTDTNYGYTF. The CDR3 DNA reads TGTGCCAGCTCCCCCCGGACAGACACTAACTATGGCTACACCTTC.

This chain uses TRBV5-4 with TRBJ2-5; weak D call: TRBD2 (5 bases). CDR1 SGHNT and CDR2 YYREEE come from the germline V gene (reference sequence). The V end was cut by 0 bases, the J end by 7 bases, with 13 bases between. The CDR3 has 14 amino acids. CDR3 in amino acids: CASSLETREGTQYF. CDR3 bases: TGTGCCAGCAGCTTGGAGACACGAGAGGGGACCCAGTACTTC.

The rearrangement uses TRBV6-2 or TRBV6-3 and TRBJ1-1, with TRBD1 matching 7 bases. This CDR3 has 15 amino acids. CDR1 is MNHEY, CDR2 SVGEGT, per germline. V lost 5 bases to trimming and J lost 0 bases; unmatched junction nucleotides: 6. CDR3 loop: CASSRLQGLNTEAFF. In nucleotides, the CDR3 is TGTGCCAGCAGTCGACTACAGGGGTTGAACACTGAAGCTTTCTTT.

The chain couples TRBV30 to TRBJ1-1; no clear D. Germline CDR1 is GTSNPN and CDR2 is SVGIG (reference sequence). This CDR3 has 15 amino acids. V was cut by 1 base and J by 1 base, with 13 bases left in between. CDR3 sequence: CAWSGRIGGNTEAFF. In DNA form, the CDR3 reads TGTGCCTGGAGTGGACGGATAGGCGGGAACACTGAAGCTTTCTTT.

The chain couples TRBV4-1 to TRBJ2-7; no reliable D call. The CDR3 length is 13 residues. From germline, CDR1 is MGHRA and CDR2 YSYEKL. V lost 0 bases and J 3 bases, leaving 6 bases between the germline ends. CDR3 coding DNA: TGCGCCAGCAGCCAAGATCTCCGCTACGAGCAGTACTTC. Translated: CASSQDLRYEQYF.

The J gene is TRBJ2-3, the V gene TRBV7-9; no firm D call. This CDR3 contains 12 residues. CDR1 SEHNR and CDR2 FQNEAQ come from the germline V gene (reference sequence). V was clipped by 4 bases and J by 8 bases, with 10 bases between them. The CDR3 sequence is CASSSSTSTQYF. As DNA, the CDR3 is TGTGCCAGCAGCTCCAGTACCAGTACGCAGTATTTT.

With regard to this clone: At one of its ends the junction is not consistent with the germline gene, which may arise from a read error. The rearrangement uses TRBV6-5 and TRBJ2-2, with D tentatively TRBD2 (6 bases). Germline V CDR1 and CDR2: MNHEY, SVGAGI. The CDR3 contains 15 residues. The CDR3 spells CASSYYGGSTGELFF. CDR3 sequence (DNA): TGTGCCAGCAGCTACTACGGGGGTTCGACCGGGGAGCTGTTTTTT.

The rearrangement joins TRBV7-2 to TRBJ1-2; D ambiguous. Germline V gene sequence: CDR1 SGHTA, CDR2 FQGNSA. V was pared by 1 base and J by 8 bases, with 8 bases between. This CDR3 region has 12 residues. CDR3 protein: CASSLVLEGYTF. The CDR3 DNA follows: TGTGCCAGCAGCTTAGTTCTAGAAGGCTACACCTTC. Together with reference TRBV7-2 and TRBJ1-2, the CDR3 gives the full variable domain: GAGVSQSPSNKVTEKGKDVELRCDPISGHTALYWYRQSLGQGLEFLIYFQGNSAPDKSGLPSDRFSAERTGGSVSTLTIQRTQQEDSAVYLCASSLVLEGYTFGSGTRLTVV.

This clone has more than one count but fewer than ten. CDR3 sequence reads: CASRGTSGGRYEQYV. In DNA form, the CDR3 reads TGTGCCAGCAGAGGCACTAGCGGGGGACGTTACGAGCAGTACGTC. The genes are TRBV6-5 and TRBJ2-7, with 11 bases identical to TRBD2. V trimming: 6 bases; J trimming: 4 bases; junction bases outside the gene matches: 8. In germline, CDR1 is MNHEY, CDR2 SVGAGI. CDR3 length: 15 amino acids.

This rearrangement joins TRBV5-4 to TRBJ1-2; 8 nucleotides agree with TRBD1. The CDR3 spans 15 residues. Germline V gives CDR1 SGHNT, CDR2 YYREEE (reference sequence). V was clipped by 5 bases and J by 5 bases; unmatched bases: 11. The CDR3 loop reads CASSWGRTGSYGYTF. CDR3 nucleotides: TGTGCCAGCAGTTGGGGGCGGACAGGGTCTTATGGCTACACCTTC.

In DNA, the CDR3 is TGTGCCAGCAGTCCCCTGACAGGGCTTAAAACCTACGAGCAGTACGTC. Its protein is CASSPLTGLKTYEQYV. V is TRBV28 and J is TRBJ2-7; 7 positions agree with TRBD1. The germline V gene has CDR1 MDHEN and CDR2 SYDVKM. The junction had 12 bases not matched to a gene; V was cut back by 5 bases and J by 2 bases. The CDR3 runs to 16 residues.

The chain is built from TRBV18 and TRBJ1-1; D uncertain. The ends were cut back, 2 bases at V and 6 bases at J, with 10 bases in the middle. CDR1 KGHSH and CDR2 LQKENI come from the germline V gene. This CDR3 contains 13 residues. The CDR3 sequence: CASSPSRSSEAFF. CDR3 DNA: TGTGCCAGCTCACCATCTAGGAGTTCTGAAGCTTTCTTT. The variable domain in full, completed from reference TRBV18 and TRBJ1-1, reads NAGVMQNPRHLVRRRGQEARLRCSPMKGHSHVYWYRQLPEEGLKFMVYLQKENIIDESGMPKERFSAEFPKEGPSILRIQQVVRGDSAAYFCASSPSRSSEAFFGQGTRLTVV.

The rearrangement uses TRBV7-6 and TRBJ2-2; 8 nucleotides align to TRBD1. CDR1 and CDR2 from the germline V gene are SGHVS and FNYEAQ. This CDR3 is built from 16 residues. The J segment lost 3 bases and the V segment lost 5 bases, leaving 8 bases of the junction unmatched. This chain's CDR3 is CASSAHPGQDTGELFF. The CDR3 bases are TGTGCCAGCAGCGCACACCCGGGACAGGACACCGGGGAGCTGTTTTTT.

The rearrangement uses TRBV2 and TRBJ1-3, with unresolved D. The CDR3 has 14 residues. Trimming shortened V by 7 bases and J by 2 bases, and 12 bases separated the two germline ends. CDR1 is SNHLY and CDR2 is FYNNEI in the germline V gene. The CDR3, as DNA: TGTGCCAGCACCGGGGTGCCGCCTGGAAACACCATATATTTT. Translating it yields CASTGVPPGNTIYF.

J is TRBJ2-5 and V is TRBV29-1, with D possibly matching TRBD1 (6 bases). Trimming stripped 0 bases from V and 1 base from J, with 15 bases between. Germline V gives CDR1 SQVTM, CDR2 ANQGSEA. The CDR3 runs to 16 residues. CDR3 nucleotide sequence: TGCAGCGTTGAAGAGTATGGGACAAGGCCCCAAGAGACCCAGTACTTC. Translated, it gives CSVEEYGTRPQETQYF.

About this clone itself: Other DNA sequences within the sample encode an identical CDR3. The chain recombines TRBV5-1 with TRBJ1-1; no definite D call. Germline V gene sequence: CDR1 SGHRS, CDR2 YFSETQ. V dropped 0 bases and J dropped 0 bases, with 3 bases sitting between them. CDR3 length equals 13 residues. The chain's CDR3 is CASSLDMNTEAFF. DNA for the CDR3: TGCGCCAGCAGCTTGGATATGAACACTGAAGCTTTCTTT. The variable domain in full, with the rest retrieved from reference TRBV5-1 and TRBJ1-1, is KAGVTQTPRYLIKTRGQQVTLSCSPISGHRSVSWYQQTPGQGLQFLFEYFSETQRNKGNFPGRFSGRQFSNSRSEMNVSTLELGDSALYLCASSLDMNTEAFFGQGTRLTVV.